The present T cell receptor beta chain was sequenced within a study of neoadjuvant anti-PD-1 for oral cavity cancer. Looking at the study overall: Non-progressing patients received a fourth nivolumab dose near day 43, then surgery on days 50-56.

Study-level points and caveats: Each response group had just a few patients in TCR analyses. Higher pretreatment blood Treg/Th17 ratios correlated with higher pretreatment blood and lower post-treatment tumor TCRbeta clonality.

Concerning this clone itself: The antigen remains unidentified.

Germline V CDR1 and CDR2: SGHRS, YFSETQ. Trimming cost V 3 bases and J 10 bases; bases outside gene matches: 3. The length of the CDR3 is 13 residues. The time point: after neoadjuvant nivolumab, at surgical resection. Survey sequencing of tumors mostly used approximately 5.2 ug DNA, two replicates. Only in-frame clones appear in the TCRdb table, and some are missing; sequencing was by immunoSEQ multiplex PCR. The table records about 37,000 clones, around 40% of them present only once. This sample comprised tumor tissue, obtained after nivolumab (anti-PD-1) treatment. This rearrangement joins TRBV5-1 to TRBJ1-4; 10 bases agree with TRBD1. The source of this sequence is a person aged 35-79 years with oral cavity squamous cell carcinoma. CDR3 protein: CASSSDRGGKLFF. Written as DNA, the CDR3 is TGCGCCAGCAGCTCGGACAGGGGGGGAAAACTGTTTTTT.